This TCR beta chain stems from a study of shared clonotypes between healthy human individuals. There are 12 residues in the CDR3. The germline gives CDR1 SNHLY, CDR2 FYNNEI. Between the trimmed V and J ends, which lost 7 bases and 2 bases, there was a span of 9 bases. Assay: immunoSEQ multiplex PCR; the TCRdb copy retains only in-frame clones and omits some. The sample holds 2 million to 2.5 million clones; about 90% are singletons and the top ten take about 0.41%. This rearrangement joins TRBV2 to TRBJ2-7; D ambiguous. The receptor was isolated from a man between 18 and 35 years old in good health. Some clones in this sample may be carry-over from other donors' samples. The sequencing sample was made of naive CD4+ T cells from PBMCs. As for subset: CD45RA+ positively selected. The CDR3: CASTREPYEQYF. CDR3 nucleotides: TGTGCCAGCACCCGAGAACCCTACGAGCAGTACTTC.